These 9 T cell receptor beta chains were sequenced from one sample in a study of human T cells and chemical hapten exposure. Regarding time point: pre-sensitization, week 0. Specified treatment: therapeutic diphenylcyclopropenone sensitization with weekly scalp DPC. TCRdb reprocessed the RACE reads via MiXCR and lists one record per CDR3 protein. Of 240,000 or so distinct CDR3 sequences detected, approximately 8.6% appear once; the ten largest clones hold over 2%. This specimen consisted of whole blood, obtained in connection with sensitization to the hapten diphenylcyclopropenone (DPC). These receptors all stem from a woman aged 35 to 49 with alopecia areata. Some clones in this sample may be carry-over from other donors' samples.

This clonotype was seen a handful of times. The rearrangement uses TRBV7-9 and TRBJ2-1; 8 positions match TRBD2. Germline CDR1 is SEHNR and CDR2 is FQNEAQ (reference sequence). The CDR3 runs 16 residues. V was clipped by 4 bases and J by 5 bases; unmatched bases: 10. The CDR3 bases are TGTGCCAGCAGCTCGCCCGGACTAGCCGGGGACAATGAGCAGTTCTTC. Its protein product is CASSSPGLAGDNEQFF.

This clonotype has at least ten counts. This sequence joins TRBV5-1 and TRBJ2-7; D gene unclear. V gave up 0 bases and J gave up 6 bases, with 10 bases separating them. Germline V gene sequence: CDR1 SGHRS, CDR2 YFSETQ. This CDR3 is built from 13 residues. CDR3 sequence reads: CASSLGRESEQYF. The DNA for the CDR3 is TGCGCCAGCAGCTTGGGCAGAGAGAGCGAGCAGTACTTC.

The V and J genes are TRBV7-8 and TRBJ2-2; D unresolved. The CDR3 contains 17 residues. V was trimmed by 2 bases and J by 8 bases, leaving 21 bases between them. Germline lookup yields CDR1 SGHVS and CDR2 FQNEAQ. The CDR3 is CASSLPRRFGSIGELFF. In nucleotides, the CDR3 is TGTGCCAGCAGCTTACCTCGCCGTTTTGGTTCAATAGGGGAGCTGTTTTTT. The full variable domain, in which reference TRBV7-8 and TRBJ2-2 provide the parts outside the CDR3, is GAGVSQSPRYKVAKRGQDVALRCDPISGHVSLFWYQQALGQGPEFLTYFQNEAQLDKSGLPSDRFFAERPEGSVSTLKIQRTQQEDSAVYLCASSLPRRFGSIGELFFGEGSRLTVL.

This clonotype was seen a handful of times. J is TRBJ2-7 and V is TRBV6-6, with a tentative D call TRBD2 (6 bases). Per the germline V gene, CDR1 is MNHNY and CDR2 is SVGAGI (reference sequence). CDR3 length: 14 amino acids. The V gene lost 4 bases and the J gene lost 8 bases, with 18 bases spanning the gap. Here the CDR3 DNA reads TGTGCCAGCAGTTCGGGACTGGCCCTAATTAAGCAGTACTTC. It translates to CASSSGLALIKQYF.

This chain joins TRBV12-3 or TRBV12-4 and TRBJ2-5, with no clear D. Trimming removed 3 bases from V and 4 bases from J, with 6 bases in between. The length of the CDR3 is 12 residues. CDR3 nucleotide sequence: TGTGCCAGCAGTTTTTTTCGAGAGACCCAGTACTTC. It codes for CASSFFRETQYF.

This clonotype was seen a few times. CDR3 sequence (DNA): TGTGCCAGCAGTTTACAGCGGGAGGGTTATGGCTCCTACAATGAGCAGTTCTTC. Translated, it gives CASSLQREGYGSYNEQFF. The chain uses TRBV28 and TRBJ2-1, with TRBD2 matching 10 bases. Trimming removed 2 bases from V and 0 bases from J; junction bases left unmatched: 7. CDR3 size: 18 residues. Looked up from germline, CDR1 is MDHEN and CDR2 is SYDVKM.

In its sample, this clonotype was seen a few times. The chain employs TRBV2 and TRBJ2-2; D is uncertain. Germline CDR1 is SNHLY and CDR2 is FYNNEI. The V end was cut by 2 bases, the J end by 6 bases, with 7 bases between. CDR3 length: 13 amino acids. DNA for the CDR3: TGTGCCAGCAGTGAACAAAAAGCCGGGGAGCTGTTTTTT. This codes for CASSEQKAGELFF.

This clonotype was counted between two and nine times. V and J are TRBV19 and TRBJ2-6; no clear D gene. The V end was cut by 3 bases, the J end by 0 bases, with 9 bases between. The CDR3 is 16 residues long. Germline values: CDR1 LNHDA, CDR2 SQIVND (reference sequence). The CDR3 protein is CASSITLGSGANVLTF. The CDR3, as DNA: TGTGCCAGTAGTATTACGCTGGGCTCTGGGGCCAACGTCCTGACTTTC.

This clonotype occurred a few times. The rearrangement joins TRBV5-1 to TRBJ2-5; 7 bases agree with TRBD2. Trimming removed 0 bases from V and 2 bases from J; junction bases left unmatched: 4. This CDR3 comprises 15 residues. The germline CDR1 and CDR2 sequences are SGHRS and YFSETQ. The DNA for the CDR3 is TGCGCCAGCAGCTTGGACGGGAGGTGGCAAGAGACCCAGTACTTC. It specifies CASSLDGRWQETQYF.